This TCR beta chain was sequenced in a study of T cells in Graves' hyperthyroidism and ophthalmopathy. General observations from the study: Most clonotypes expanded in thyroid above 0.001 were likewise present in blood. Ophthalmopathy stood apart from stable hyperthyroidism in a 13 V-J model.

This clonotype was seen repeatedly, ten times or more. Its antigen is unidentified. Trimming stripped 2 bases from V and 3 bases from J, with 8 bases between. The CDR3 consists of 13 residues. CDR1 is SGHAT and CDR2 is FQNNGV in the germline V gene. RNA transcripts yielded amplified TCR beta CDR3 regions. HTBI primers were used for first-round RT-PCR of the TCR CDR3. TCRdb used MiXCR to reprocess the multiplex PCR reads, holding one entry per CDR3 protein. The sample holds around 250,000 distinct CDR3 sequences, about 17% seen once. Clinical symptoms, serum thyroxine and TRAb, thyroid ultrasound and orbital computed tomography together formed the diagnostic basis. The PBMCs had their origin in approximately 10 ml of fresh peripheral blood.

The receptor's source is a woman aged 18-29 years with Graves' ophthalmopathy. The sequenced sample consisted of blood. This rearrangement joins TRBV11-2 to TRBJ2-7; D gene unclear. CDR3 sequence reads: CASSLMKVYEQYF. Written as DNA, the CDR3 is TGTGCCAGCAGCTTAATGAAGGTCTACGAGCAGTACTTC.